This entry features one T cell receptor (beta chain) sequence. This CDR3 is also generated by other DNA sequences in the sample. Autoimmune disease history or systemic immunosuppression meant exclusion. The source of the sample is a study of OX40 agonist ivuxolimab in advanced cancers. This CDR3 contains 12 residues. The germline gives CDR1 KGHSH, CDR2 LQKENI. The germline V and J ends were trimmed by 6 bases and 3 bases, with 7 bases remaining between them. The method was immunoSEQ multiplex PCR; TCRdb's version includes in-frame clones alone and lacks a portion of them. The sample records tens of thousands of clones, approximately 86% being singletons.

The source is an adult with an advanced solid tumor such as melanoma, head and neck, liver or kidney cancer. This chain uses TRBV18 with TRBJ2-3; D is undetermined. The sample in question was CD4+ or CD8+ T cells sorted from blood, obtained in a trial of the OX40 agonist ivuxolimab. Here the CDR3 DNA reads TGTGCCAGCTCTCCAGGTACAGATACGCAGTATTTT. The encoded protein is CASSPGTDTQYF.